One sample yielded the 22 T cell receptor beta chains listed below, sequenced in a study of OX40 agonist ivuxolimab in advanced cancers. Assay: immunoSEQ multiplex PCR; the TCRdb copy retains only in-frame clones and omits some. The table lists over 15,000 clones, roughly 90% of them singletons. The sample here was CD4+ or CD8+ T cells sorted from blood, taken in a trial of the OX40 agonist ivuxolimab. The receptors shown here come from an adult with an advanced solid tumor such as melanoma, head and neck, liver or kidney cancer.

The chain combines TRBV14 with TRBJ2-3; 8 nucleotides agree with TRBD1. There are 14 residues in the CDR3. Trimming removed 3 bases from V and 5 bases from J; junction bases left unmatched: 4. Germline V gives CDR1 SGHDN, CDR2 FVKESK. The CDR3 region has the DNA TGTGCCAGCAGCCACAGGGGGCGCGGAGATACGCAGTATTTT. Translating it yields CASSHRGRGDTQYF.

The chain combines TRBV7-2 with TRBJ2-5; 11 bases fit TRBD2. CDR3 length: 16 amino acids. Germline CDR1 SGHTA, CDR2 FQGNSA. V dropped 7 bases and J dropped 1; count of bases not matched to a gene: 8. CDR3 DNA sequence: TGTGCCAGCACCCTGGGACTAGCGGAGGTCCAAGAGACCCAGTACTTC. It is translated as CASTLGLAEVQETQYF.

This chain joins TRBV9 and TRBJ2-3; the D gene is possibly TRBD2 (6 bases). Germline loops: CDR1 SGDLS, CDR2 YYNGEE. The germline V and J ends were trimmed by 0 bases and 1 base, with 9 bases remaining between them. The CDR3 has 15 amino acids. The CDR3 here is CASSVVASGTDTQYF. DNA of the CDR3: TGTGCCAGCAGCGTAGTGGCTAGCGGCACAGATACGCAGTATTTT. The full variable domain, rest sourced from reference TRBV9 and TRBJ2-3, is DSGVTQTPKHLITATGQRVTLRCSPRSGDLSVYWYQQSLDQGLQFLIQYYNGEERAKGNILERFSAQQFPDLHSELNLSSLELGDSALYFCASSVVASGTDTQYFGPGTRLTVL.

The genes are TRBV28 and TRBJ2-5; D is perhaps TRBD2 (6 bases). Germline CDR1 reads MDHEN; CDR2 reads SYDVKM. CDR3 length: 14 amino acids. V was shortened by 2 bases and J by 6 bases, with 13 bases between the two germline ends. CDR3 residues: CASSLGVAVQTQYF. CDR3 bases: TGTGCCAGCAGTTTAGGGGTAGCGGTCCAGACCCAGTACTTC. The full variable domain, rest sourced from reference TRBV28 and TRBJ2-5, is DVKVTQSSRYLVKRTGEKVFLECVQDMDHENMFWYRQDPGLGLRLIYFSYDVKMKEKGDIPEGYSVSREKKERFSLILESASTNQTSMYLCASSLGVAVQTQYFGPGTRLLVL.

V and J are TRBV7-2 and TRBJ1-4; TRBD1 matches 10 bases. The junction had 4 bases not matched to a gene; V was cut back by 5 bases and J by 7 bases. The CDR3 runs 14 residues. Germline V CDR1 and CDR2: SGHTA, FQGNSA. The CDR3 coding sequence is TGTGCCAGCAGCCCGGGGACAGGGGTTGAAAAACTGTTTTTT. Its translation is CASSPGTGVEKLFF.

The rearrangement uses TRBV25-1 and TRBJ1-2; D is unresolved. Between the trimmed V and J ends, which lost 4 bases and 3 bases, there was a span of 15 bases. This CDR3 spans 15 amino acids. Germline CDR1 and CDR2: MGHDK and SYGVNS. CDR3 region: CASSGEARADYGYTF. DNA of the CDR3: TGTGCCAGCAGTGGAGAGGCCCGGGCGGACTATGGCTACACCTTC.

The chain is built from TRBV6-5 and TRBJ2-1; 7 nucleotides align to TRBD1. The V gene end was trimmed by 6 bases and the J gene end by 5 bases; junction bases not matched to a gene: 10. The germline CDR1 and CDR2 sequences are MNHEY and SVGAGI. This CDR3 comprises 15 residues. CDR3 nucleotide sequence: TGTGCCAGCAGCGTAGGGGGCTCGAGGCACAATGAGCAGTTCTTC. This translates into CASSVGGSRHNEQFF.

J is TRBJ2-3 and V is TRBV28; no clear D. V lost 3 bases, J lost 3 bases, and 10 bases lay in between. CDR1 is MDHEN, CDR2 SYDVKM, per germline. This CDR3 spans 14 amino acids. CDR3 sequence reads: CASSFLSGTDTQYF. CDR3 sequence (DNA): TGTGCCAGCAGTTTCCTCTCCGGAACAGATACGCAGTATTTT. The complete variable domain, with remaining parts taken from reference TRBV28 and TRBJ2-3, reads DVKVTQSSRYLVKRTGEKVFLECVQDMDHENMFWYRQDPGLGLRLIYFSYDVKMKEKGDIPEGYSVSREKKERFSLILESASTNQTSMYLCASSFLSGTDTQYFGPGTRLTVL.

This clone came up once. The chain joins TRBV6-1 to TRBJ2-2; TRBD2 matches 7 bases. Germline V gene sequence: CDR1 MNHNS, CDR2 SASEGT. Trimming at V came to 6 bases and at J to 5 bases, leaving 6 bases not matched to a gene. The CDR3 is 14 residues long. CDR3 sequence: CASRGLVETGELFF. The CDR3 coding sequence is TGTGCCAGCAGAGGACTAGTTGAAACCGGGGAGCTGTTTTTT.

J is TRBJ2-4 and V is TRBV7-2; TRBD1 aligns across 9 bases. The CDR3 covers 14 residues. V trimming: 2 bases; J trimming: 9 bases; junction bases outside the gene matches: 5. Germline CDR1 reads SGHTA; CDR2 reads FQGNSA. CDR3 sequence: CASSLPGTGTIQYF. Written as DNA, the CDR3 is TGTGCCAGCAGCTTACCGGGGACAGGGACCATTCAGTACTTC.

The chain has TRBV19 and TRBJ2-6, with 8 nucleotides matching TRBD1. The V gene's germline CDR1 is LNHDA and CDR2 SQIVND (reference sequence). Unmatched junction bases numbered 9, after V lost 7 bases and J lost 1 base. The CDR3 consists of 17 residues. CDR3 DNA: TGTGCCAGTAAACAGGACAGGGTGAGGTCTGGGGCCAACGTCCTGACTTTC. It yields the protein CASKQDRVRSGANVLTF.

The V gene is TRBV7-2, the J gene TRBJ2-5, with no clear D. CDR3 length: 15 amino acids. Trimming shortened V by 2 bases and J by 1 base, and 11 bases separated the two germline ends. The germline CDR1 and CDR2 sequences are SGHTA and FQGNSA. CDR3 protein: CASSLQAAVQETQYF. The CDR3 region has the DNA TGTGCCAGCAGCTTACAGGCGGCAGTCCAAGAGACCCAGTACTTC.

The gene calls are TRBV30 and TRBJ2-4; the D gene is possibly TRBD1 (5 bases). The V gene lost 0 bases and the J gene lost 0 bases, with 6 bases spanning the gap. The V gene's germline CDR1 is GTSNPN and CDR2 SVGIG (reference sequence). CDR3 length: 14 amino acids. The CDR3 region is CAWSVGVAKNIQYF. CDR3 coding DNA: TGTGCCTGGAGTGTAGGGGTAGCCAAAAACATTCAGTACTTC. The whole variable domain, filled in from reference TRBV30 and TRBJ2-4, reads SQTIHQWPATLVQPVGSPLSLECTVEGTSNPNLYWYRQAAGRGLQLLFYSVGIGQISSEVPQNLSASRPQDRQFILSSKKLLLSDSGFYLCAWSVGVAKNIQYFGAGTRLSVL.

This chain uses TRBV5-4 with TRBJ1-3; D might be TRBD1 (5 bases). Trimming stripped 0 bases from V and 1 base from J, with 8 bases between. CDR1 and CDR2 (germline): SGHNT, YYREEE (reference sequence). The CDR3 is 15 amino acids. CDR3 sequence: CASSLAGGSGNTIYF. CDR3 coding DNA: TGTGCCAGCAGCTTGGCGGGGGGATCTGGAAACACCATATATTTT.

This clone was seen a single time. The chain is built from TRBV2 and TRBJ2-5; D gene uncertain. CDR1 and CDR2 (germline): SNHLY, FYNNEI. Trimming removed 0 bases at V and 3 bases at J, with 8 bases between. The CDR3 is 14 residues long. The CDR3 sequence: CASSEAPGKETQYF. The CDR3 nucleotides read TGTGCCAGCAGTGAAGCTCCCGGTAAAGAGACCCAGTACTTC. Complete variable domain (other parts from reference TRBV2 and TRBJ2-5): EPEVTQTPSHQVTQMGQEVILRCVPISNHLYFYWYRQILGQKVEFLVSFYNNEISEKSEIFDDQFSVERPDGSNFTLKIRSTKLEDSAMYFCASSEAPGKETQYFGPGTRLLVL.

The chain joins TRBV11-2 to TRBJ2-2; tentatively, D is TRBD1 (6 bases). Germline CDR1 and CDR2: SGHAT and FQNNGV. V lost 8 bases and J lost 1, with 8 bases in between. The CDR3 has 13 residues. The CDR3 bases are TGTGCCAGCGGGGACAAGAACACCGGGGAGCTGTTTTTT. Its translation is CASGDKNTGELFF.

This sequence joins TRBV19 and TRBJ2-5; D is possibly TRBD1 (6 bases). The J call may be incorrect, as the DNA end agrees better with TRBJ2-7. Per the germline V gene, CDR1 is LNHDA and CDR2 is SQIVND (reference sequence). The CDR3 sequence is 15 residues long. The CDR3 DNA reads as TGTGCCAGTAGTGCCCGGGCAGGGGCTAACTACGAGCAGTACTTC. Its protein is CASSARAGANYEQYF.

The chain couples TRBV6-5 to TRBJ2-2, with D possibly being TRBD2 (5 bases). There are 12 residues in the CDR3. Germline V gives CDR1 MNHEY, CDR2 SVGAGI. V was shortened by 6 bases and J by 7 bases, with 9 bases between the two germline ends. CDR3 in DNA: TGTGCCAGCAGGTCGGCGGGCGGGGAGCTGTTTTTT. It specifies CASRSAGGELFF.

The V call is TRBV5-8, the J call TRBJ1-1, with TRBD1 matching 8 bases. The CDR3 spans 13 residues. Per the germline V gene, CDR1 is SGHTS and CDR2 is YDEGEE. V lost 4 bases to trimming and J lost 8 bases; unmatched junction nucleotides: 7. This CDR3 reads CASSPWTGQEAFF. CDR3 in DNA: TGTGCCAGCAGCCCATGGACAGGGCAGGAAGCTTTCTTT.

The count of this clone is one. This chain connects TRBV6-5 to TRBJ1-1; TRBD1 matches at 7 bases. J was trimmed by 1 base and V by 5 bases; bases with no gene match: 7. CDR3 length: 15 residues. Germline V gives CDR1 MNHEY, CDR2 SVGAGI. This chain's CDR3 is CASSTTGAPNTEAFF. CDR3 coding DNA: TGTGCCAGCAGTACTACAGGGGCACCGAACACTGAAGCTTTCTTT.

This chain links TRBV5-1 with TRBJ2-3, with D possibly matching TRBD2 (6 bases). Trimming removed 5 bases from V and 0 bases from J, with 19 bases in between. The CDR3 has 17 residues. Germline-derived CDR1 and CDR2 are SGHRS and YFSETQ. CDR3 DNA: TGCGCCAGCAGACTAGCTGGCCTTTCTTCTAGCACAGATACGCAGTATTTT. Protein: CASRLAGLSSSTDTQYF.

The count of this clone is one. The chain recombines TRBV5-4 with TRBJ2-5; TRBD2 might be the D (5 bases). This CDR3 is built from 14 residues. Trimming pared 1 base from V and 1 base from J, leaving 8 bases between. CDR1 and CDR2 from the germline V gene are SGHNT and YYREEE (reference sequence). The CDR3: CASSLSGRQETQYF. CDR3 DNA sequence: TGTGCCAGCAGCTTGAGCGGCCGCCAAGAGACCCAGTACTTC.